A single sample is the source of the 30 T cell receptor beta chains below, sequenced in a study of CD8+ T cells in alopecia areata. Treatment in this sample: oral pan-JAK inhibitor, 5-10 mg twice daily. cDNA reverse transcribed from extracted RNA served as the sequencing template. The assay was immunoSEQ multiplex PCR, and TCRdb's table has in-frame clones only and misses some. The profile shows 150,000 to 250,000 clones, about 60% of them singletons. Here the sequenced sample was CD4+ T cells sorted from blood, taken at week 4, from a patient treated with tofacitinib. The receptors come from a human donor with alopecia areata.

The rearrangement joins TRBV19 to TRBJ2-7, with D possibly matching TRBD1 (6 bases). The CDR3 extends over 14 amino acids. V was clipped by 4 bases and J by 5 bases, with 15 bases between them. From germline, CDR1 is LNHDA and CDR2 SQIVND (reference sequence). The CDR3 reads CASSRVGAPDEQYF. For the CDR3, the DNA is TGTGCCAGTAGTAGGGTGGGGGCGCCCGACGAGCAGTACTTC.

The chain combines TRBV4-1 with TRBJ1-6; D unclear. Germline V CDR1 and CDR2: MGHRA, YSYEKL. The CDR3 spans 15 residues. The V gene lost 0 bases and the J gene lost 7 bases, with 10 bases spanning the gap. For the CDR3, the DNA is TGCGCCAGCAGCCAAGAGGGGAACGGGAATTCACCCCTCCACTTT. Its protein is CASSQEGNGNSPLHF.

The genes are TRBV28 and TRBJ2-1, with TRBD2 matching 10 bases. The germline V gene has CDR1 MDHEN and CDR2 SYDVKM. The CDR3 totals 19 residues. Germline trimming cut 6 bases from V and 0 bases from J; bases unmatched to any gene: 14. The CDR3, as DNA: TGTGCCAGCAGCGCCCCCAGTAGCGGGGGGTACCCCTCCTACAATGAGCAGTTCTTC. Its protein is CASSAPSSGGYPSYNEQFF.

Note on this clone: The junction shows a germline mismatch at one end, possibly a read error. In DNA, the CDR3 is TGTGCCTGGAGTGTACCCGGGACAGGTAACTTC. Its translation is CAWSVPGTGNF. The chain joins TRBV30 to TRBJ2-7; 8 nucleotides line up with TRBD1. The CDR3 is 11 amino acids. Germline V gene data show CDR1 as GTSNPN and CDR2 as SVGIG (reference sequence).

This clone appeared a few times. The chain is built from TRBV6-5 and TRBJ1-6, with D perhaps matching TRBD1 (5 bases). Germline-derived CDR1 and CDR2 are MNHEY and SVGAGI. The CDR3 loop spans 15 amino acids. Between the trimmed V and J ends, which lost 6 bases and 9 bases, there was a span of 18 bases. CDR3 protein: CASSQSTARGSPLHF. The CDR3 DNA is TGTGCCAGCAGCCAGTCGACAGCCCGTGGTTCACCCCTCCACTTT.

In this sample, this clone turned up once. The gene calls are TRBV2 and TRBJ2-6; unclear D gene. The V end lost 1 base, the J end lost 3 bases, and 1 base lay between the germline ends. Germline values: CDR1 SNHLY, CDR2 FYNNEI. The CDR3 extends over 13 amino acids. This CDR3 is CASSEGGANVLTF. The CDR3 DNA follows: TGTGCCAGCAGTGAAGGTGGGGCCAACGTCCTGACTTTC.

The chain links TRBV9 to TRBJ1-6; D is unresolved. The CDR3 runs to 14 residues. Trimming stripped 0 bases from V and 8 bases from J, with 9 bases between. Germline V gene data show CDR1 as SGDLS and CDR2 as YYNGEE. Here the CDR3 reads CASSVGPQDSPLHF. The CDR3, as DNA: TGTGCCAGCAGCGTAGGTCCCCAGGATTCACCCCTCCACTTT. The full variable domain, its missing parts supplied by reference TRBV9 and TRBJ1-6, is DSGVTQTPKHLITATGQRVTLRCSPRSGDLSVYWYQQSLDQGLQFLIQYYNGEERAKGNILERFSAQQFPDLHSELNLSSLELGDSALYFCASSVGPQDSPLHFGNGTRLTVT.

The V gene is TRBV7-3, the J gene TRBJ2-6; a possible D gene is TRBD2 (6 bases). Between the trimmed V and J ends, which lost 0 bases and 0 bases, there was a span of 9 bases. CDR3 length: 17 residues. Germline CDR1 is SGHTA and CDR2 is FQGTGA. CDR3 loop: CASSLTGGNSGANVLTF. CDR3 DNA sequence: TGTGCCAGCAGCTTAACGGGAGGAAACTCTGGGGCCAACGTCCTGACTTTC.

This clone has more than one count but fewer than ten. The chain employs TRBV4-1 and TRBJ2-7; no definite D call. There are 15 residues in the CDR3. Germline assignment: CDR1 MGHRA and CDR2 YSYEKL. V shed 3 bases and J shed 1 base, with 13 bases lying between them. The CDR3: CASSHPARSSYEQYF. The CDR3 DNA reads TGCGCCAGCAGCCATCCCGCGCGAAGTTCCTACGAGCAGTACTTC.

This clone has more than one count but fewer than ten. The V call is TRBV6-5, the J call TRBJ2-7, with TRBD1 matching 8 bases. The ends lost 7 bases at V and 2 bases at J; junction bases unmatched: 10. Germline-derived CDR1 and CDR2 are MNHEY and SVGAGI. The CDR3 runs 15 residues. The CDR3 loop is CASKGVGTGTYEQYF. The DNA for the CDR3 is TGTGCCAGCAAGGGGGTCGGGACAGGAACCTACGAGCAGTACTTC.

The V and J genes are TRBV5-6 and TRBJ2-5, with no clear D. V lost 1 base and J 0 bases, leaving 4 bases between the germline ends. Germline values: CDR1 SGHDT, CDR2 YYEEEE. The CDR3 has 13 residues. The CDR3: CASSLHNQETQYF. CDR3 bases: TGTGCCAGCAGCTTGCATAACCAAGAGACCCAGTACTTC. Full variable domain (remainder filled in from reference TRBV5-6 and TRBJ2-5): DAGVTQSPTHLIKTRGQQVTLRCSPKSGHDTVSWYQQALGQGPQFIFQYYEEEERQRGNFPDRFSGHQFPNYSSELNVNALLLGDSALYLCASSLHNQETQYFGPGTRLLVL.

This chain joins TRBV6-1 and TRBJ2-1; D is unclear. This CDR3 is built from 14 residues. Germline V gives CDR1 MNHNS, CDR2 SASEGT. Trimming stripped 5 bases from V and 3 bases from J, with 11 bases between. The CDR3 sequence: CASSQGQVYNEQFF. The DNA of the CDR3 is TGTGCCAGCAGTCAAGGGCAGGTCTACAATGAGCAGTTCTTC.

V is TRBV7-2 and J is TRBJ2-1; a possible D gene is TRBD2 (5 bases). CDR1 and CDR2 (germline): SGHTA, FQGNSA. The CDR3 consists of 14 residues. V lost 5 bases and J lost 5, with 13 bases in between. Here the CDR3 DNA reads TGTGCCAGCAGCAGCCCACGGGGTAACAATGAGCAGTTCTTC. Translation gives CASSSPRGNNEQFF. Full variable domain (missing parts from reference TRBV7-2 and TRBJ2-1): GAGVSQSPSNKVTEKGKDVELRCDPISGHTALYWYRQSLGQGLEFLIYFQGNSAPDKSGLPSDRFSAERTGGSVSTLTIQRTQQEDSAVYLCASSSPRGNNEQFFGPGTRLTVL.

The chain has TRBV30 and TRBJ2-7; the match to TRBD2 covers 7 bases. There are 13 residues in the CDR3. V shed 4 bases, J shed 2 bases, and the junction held 5 bases outside the gene matches. CDR1 is GTSNPN and CDR2 is SVGIG in the germline V gene (reference sequence). The CDR3 nucleotides read TGTGCCTGGAAAGGGAGGGGAACCTACGAGCAGTACTTC. It translates to CAWKGRGTYEQYF.

This chain uses TRBV5-1 with TRBJ1-2; 7 bases are shared with TRBD1. V lost 4 bases to trimming and J lost 6 bases; unmatched junction nucleotides: 6. This CDR3 has 13 residues. Germline V gene sequence: CDR1 SGHRS, CDR2 YFSETQ. The CDR3 protein is CASSPDRLDGYTF. The CDR3 nucleotides are TGCGCCAGCAGCCCGGACAGGTTGGATGGCTACACCTTC.

This clone has just a few counts. The genes are TRBV29-1 and TRBJ2-7; D may be TRBD2 (6 bases). The CDR3 is 16 residues long. Germline CDR1 and CDR2: SQVTM and ANQGSEA. V shed 2 bases and J shed 0 bases, with 17 bases lying between them. DNA for the CDR3: TGCAGCGTTGAAACCTCCGGCCAGGGAGGCTCCTACGAGCAGTACTTC. The encoded protein is CSVETSGQGGSYEQYF.

The V gene is TRBV30, the J gene TRBJ1-6; D is unresolved. In germline, CDR1 is GTSNPN, CDR2 SVGIG (reference sequence). The CDR3 is 14 amino acids. The V end was cut by 0 bases, the J end by 19 bases, with 22 bases between. CDR3 sequence (DNA): TGTGCCTGGAGTGTCTTTTCGTCCGTGGGTCTTCAACACTTT. This sequence encodes CAWSVFSSVGLQHF.

This clone has just a few counts. V gene TRBV9 combines with J gene TRBJ1-4; TRBD1 is a possible D gene (5 bases). The CDR3 sequence is 13 residues long. The germline gives CDR1 SGDLS, CDR2 YYNGEE. V gave up 6 bases and J gave up 8 bases, with 14 bases separating them. The DNA for the CDR3 is TGTGCCAGCAACCGGGCGGAGGGGGAAAAACTGTTTTTT. Amino acids: CASNRAEGEKLFF.

J is TRBJ1-2 and V is TRBV29-1, with a possible D match to TRBD1 (6 bases). CDR1 is SQVTM and CDR2 is ANQGSEA in the germline V gene. The ends were cut back, 7 bases at V and 8 bases at J, with 20 bases in the middle. The CDR3 consists of 13 residues. In nucleotides, the CDR3 is TGCAGCGCGTTGCAGGGGAGGGAGGCAGGCTACACCTTC. Translating it yields CSALQGREAGYTF. Variable domain in full (rest from reference TRBV29-1 and TRBJ1-2): SAVISQKPSRDICQRGTSLTIQCQVDSQVTMMFWYRQQPGQSLTLIATANQGSEATYESGFVIDKFPISRPNLTFSTLTVSNMSPEDSSIYLCSALQGREAGYTFGSGTRLTVV.

This sequence joins TRBV29-1 and TRBJ1-2; weak D call: TRBD1 (6 bases). V shed 2 bases and J shed 5 bases, with 12 bases lying between them. The CDR3 runs 13 residues. CDR1 is SQVTM, CDR2 ANQGSEA, per germline. The CDR3 region has the DNA TGCAGCGTTGAATCCGGAGGGGGATATGGCTACACCTTC. This codes for CSVESGGGYGYTF.

The chain recombines TRBV4-3 with TRBJ2-3, with D possibly TRBD2 on 6 matching bases. Trimming pared 1 base from V and 10 bases from J, leaving 9 bases between. This CDR3 spans 12 amino acids. The germline gives CDR1 LGHNA, CDR2 YSLEER. The CDR3 loop reads CASSQGPGAQYF. CDR3 DNA sequence: TGCGCCAGCAGCCAAGGTCCGGGGGCGCAGTATTTT.

This clone was seen just once. The chain joins TRBV25-1 to TRBJ2-1; a possible D gene is TRBD1 (5 bases). This CDR3 contains 16 residues. The ends were cut back, 5 bases at V and 0 bases at J, with 14 bases in the middle. The germline V gene has CDR1 MGHDK and CDR2 SYGVNS. CDR3 sequence: CASSWGTGNSYNEQFF. The CDR3 coding sequence is TGTGCCAGCAGTTGGGGAACAGGAAACTCCTACAATGAGCAGTTCTTC.

The V and J genes are TRBV25-1 and TRBJ2-7; 11 nucleotides match TRBD1. Germline V CDR1 and CDR2: MGHDK, SYGVNS. The CDR3 contains 14 residues. Trimming removed 5 bases from V and 2 bases from J; junction bases left unmatched: 2. Here the CDR3 DNA reads TGTGCCAGCAGTCCGGGACAGGGGGCCTACGAGCAGTACTTC. Residues: CASSPGQGAYEQYF.

The rearrangement links TRBV5-1 to TRBJ2-1, with 10 positions matching TRBD1. J gave up 9 bases and V 4 bases, and 13 bases lay outside the gene matches. Germline V gene data show CDR1 as SGHRS and CDR2 as YFSETQ. This CDR3 is built from 16 residues. The CDR3 protein is CASSTIPGTGVSEQFF. For the CDR3, the DNA is TGCGCCAGCAGCACCATCCCCGGGACAGGGGTTAGTGAGCAGTTCTTC.

The chain links TRBV7-2 to TRBJ2-5; D possibly corresponds to TRBD1 (6 bases). This CDR3 region has 13 residues. With 4 bases removed from V and 7 bases from J, the gap between germline ends came to 13 bases. Looked up from germline, CDR1 is SGHTA and CDR2 is FQGNSA. CDR3 region: CASSWDQQGTQYF. The CDR3 DNA sequence: TGTGCCAGCAGCTGGGACCAACAGGGGACCCAGTACTTC.

V usage is TRBV4-2 and J usage is TRBJ1-1; D perhaps matches TRBD1 (5 bases). V gave up 0 bases and J gave up 4 bases, with 12 bases separating them. The germline V gene has CDR1 LGHNA and CDR2 YNFKEQ. This CDR3 region has 15 residues. The CDR3 protein is CASSQDRPGSTEAFF. The CDR3 region has the DNA TGTGCCAGCAGCCAAGATCGCCCAGGGAGCACTGAAGCTTTCTTT.

Notes on this clone: The sample contains more than one DNA sequence encoding this CDR3. The chain recombines TRBV29-1 with TRBJ1-5; D might be TRBD1 (5 bases). V was trimmed by 4 bases and J by 4 bases, leaving 8 bases between them. The CDR3 runs to 12 residues. The germline gives CDR1 SQVTM, CDR2 ANQGSEA. CDR3 in DNA: TGCAGCGTTGGGGGCGTTAATCAGCCCCAGCATTTT. Protein sequence: CSVGGVNQPQHF. Drawing the rest from reference TRBV29-1 and TRBJ1-5, the complete variable domain is SAVISQKPSRDICQRGTSLTIQCQVDSQVTMMFWYRQQPGQSLTLIATANQGSEATYESGFVIDKFPISRPNLTFSTLTVSNMSPEDSSIYLCSVGGVNQPQHFGDGTRLSIL.

V gene TRBV4-2 combines with J gene TRBJ1-1; D perhaps matches TRBD1 (5 bases). CDR3 size: 14 residues. CDR1 is LGHNA and CDR2 is YNFKEQ in the germline V gene. Between the trimmed V and J ends, which lost 7 bases and 1 base, there was a span of 13 bases. The CDR3: CASTRGGENTEAFF. CDR3 coding DNA: TGTGCCAGCACCCGGGGCGGAGAGAACACTGAAGCTTTCTTT.

V and J are TRBV2 and TRBJ2-1; D is unresolved. CDR1 is SNHLY and CDR2 is FYNNEI in the germline V gene. The CDR3 is made up of 14 amino acids. V was pared by 6 bases and J by 9 bases, with 18 bases between. The DNA of the CDR3 is TGTGCCAGCAGCTTCCCGGGCGCCGGGCCTGAGCAGTTCTTC. This sequence encodes CASSFPGAGPEQFF.

Of note for this clone: Other DNA sequences in the sample encode the same CDR3. This chain joins TRBV7-9 and TRBJ2-5; D is ambiguous. V was trimmed by 1 base and J by 4 bases, leaving 4 bases between them. The germline gives CDR1 SEHNR, CDR2 FQNEAQ (reference sequence). There are 12 residues in the CDR3. In DNA, the CDR3 is TGTGCCAGCAGCTTAGTGGGAGAGACCCAGTACTTC. Translated: CASSLVGETQYF.